This entry lists 2 T cell receptor beta chains sequenced from one sample in a study of STAT5B mutations in CD4+ large granular lymphocyte leukemia. Measured with immunoSEQ multiplex PCR; TCRdb has only the in-frame clones, and not every one. Of around 5,000 clones listed, 77% are singletons. The sample taken for sequencing was PBMCs. The receptors originated from a man aged 80 or over with CD4+ T-cell large granular lymphocyte leukemia.

V and J are TRBV5-4 and TRBJ1-1, with D unclear. The germline CDR1 and CDR2 sequences are SGHNT and YYREEE (reference sequence). Trimming pared 1 base from V and 4 bases from J, leaving 2 bases between. The CDR3 is made up of 11 amino acids. DNA of the CDR3: TGTGCCAGCAGCTTGAGCACTGAAGCTTTCTTT. Translating it yields CASSLSTEAFF.

The rearrangement joins TRBV11-2 to TRBJ2-1, with 10 positions matching TRBD2. The V gene end was trimmed by 1 base and the J gene end by 12 bases; junction bases not matched to a gene: 15. The germline V gene has CDR1 SGHAT and CDR2 FQNNGV. The CDR3 length is 17 residues. In DNA form, the CDR3 reads TGTGCCAGCAGCTTAGGGGTGACGGGACTAGCGAAAGTCTTGCAGTTCTTC. Protein product: CASSLGVTGLAKVLQFF.